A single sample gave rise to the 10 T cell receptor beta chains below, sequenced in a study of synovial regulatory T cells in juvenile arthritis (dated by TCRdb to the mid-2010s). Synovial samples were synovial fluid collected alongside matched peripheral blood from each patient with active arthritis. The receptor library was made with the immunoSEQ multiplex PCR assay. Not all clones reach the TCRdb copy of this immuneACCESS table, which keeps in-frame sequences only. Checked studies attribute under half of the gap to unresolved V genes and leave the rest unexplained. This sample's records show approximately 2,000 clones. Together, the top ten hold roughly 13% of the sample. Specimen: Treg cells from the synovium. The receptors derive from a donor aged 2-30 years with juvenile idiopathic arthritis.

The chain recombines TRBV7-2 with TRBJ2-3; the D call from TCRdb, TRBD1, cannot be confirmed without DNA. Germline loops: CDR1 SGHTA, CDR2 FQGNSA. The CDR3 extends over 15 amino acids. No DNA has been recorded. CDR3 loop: CASSAKQGFTDTQYF.

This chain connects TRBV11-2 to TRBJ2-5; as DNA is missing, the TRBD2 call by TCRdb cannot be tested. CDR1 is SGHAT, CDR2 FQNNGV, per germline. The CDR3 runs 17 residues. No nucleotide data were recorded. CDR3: CASSLHWGGVALQTQYF.

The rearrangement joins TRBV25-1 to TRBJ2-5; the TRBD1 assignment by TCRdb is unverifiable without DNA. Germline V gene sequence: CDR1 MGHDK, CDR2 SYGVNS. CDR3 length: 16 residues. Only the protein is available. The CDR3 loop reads CASSVAGQGSFYEQYF.

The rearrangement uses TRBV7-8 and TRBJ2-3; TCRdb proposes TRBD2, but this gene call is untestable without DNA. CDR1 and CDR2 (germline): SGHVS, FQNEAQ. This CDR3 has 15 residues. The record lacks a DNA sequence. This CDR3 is CASSSWTSATDTQYF.

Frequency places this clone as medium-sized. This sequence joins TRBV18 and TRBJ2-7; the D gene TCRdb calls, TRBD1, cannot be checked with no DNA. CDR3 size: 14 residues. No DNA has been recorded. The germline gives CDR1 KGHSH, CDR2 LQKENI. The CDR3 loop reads CASSLNRGNYEQYF.

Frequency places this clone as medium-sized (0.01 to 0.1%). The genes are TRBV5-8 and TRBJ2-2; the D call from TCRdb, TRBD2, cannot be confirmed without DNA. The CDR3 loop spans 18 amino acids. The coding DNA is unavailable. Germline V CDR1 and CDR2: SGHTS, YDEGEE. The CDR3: CASSWIGLATANTGELFF.

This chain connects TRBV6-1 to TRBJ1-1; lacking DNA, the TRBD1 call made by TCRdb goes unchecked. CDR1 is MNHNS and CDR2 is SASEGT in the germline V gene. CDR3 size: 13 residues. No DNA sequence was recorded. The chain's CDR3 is CASRVDRGTEAFF.

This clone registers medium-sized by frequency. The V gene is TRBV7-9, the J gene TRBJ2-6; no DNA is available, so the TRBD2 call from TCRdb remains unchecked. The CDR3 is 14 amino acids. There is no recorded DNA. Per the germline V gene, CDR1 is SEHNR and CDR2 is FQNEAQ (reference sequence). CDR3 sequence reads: CASSPVSGANVLTF.

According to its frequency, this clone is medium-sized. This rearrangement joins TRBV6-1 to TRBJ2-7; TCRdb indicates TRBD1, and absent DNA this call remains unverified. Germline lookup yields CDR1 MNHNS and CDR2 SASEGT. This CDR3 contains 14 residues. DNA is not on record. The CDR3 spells CASSEVGRAYEQYF.

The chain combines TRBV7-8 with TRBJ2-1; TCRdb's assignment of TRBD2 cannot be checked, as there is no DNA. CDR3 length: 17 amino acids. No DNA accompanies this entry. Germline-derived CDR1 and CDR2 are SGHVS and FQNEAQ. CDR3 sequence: CASSTLSILAGGNEQFF.